This T cell receptor (beta chain) stems from a study of neoadjuvant nivolumab and ipilimumab in lung cancer. The protocol was immunoSEQ multiplex PCR, while the TCRdb copy is restricted to in-frame clones and leaves out a portion. The sample consists of about 10,000 clones, about 74% of them appearing once. Study-wide results and limits: TCR richness and clonality were higher in tumors than adjacent uninvolved lung.

A note on this clone: Its antigen is still unknown.

This clonotype originated in an adult with non-small cell lung cancer. Some clones in this sample may be carry-over from other donors' samples. The sequences come from tumor tissue, collected after neoadjuvant nivolumab, alone or with ipilimumab, at or shortly before surgery.

In nucleotides, the CDR3 is TGTGCCAGTACCCTGAGGGGGACTAGCGGGCAGAACACCGGGGAGCTGTTTTTT. The encoded protein is CASTLRGTSGQNTGELFF. The chain links TRBV19 to TRBJ2-2; TRBD2 matches at 12 bases. This CDR3 spans 18 amino acids. CDR1 LNHDA and CDR2 SQIVND come from the germline V gene (reference sequence). The J segment lost 1 base and the V segment lost 7 bases, leaving 10 bases of the junction unmatched.